The source of this T cell receptor beta chain is a study of blood T cell repertoires in COVID-19. In the study overall: T cells, B-cell-depleted T cells, or PBMCs supplied cDNA or gDNA.

Enrollees, about 18 to 95 years old, lived in some 24 US areas. Cohort placement rested on clinical history that participants reported themselves. The data were produced by immunoSEQ multiplex PCR, yet TCRdb's version contains in-frame clones alone and is incomplete. The sample has around 330,000 clones; around nine tenths are singletons. Germline V gene data show CDR1 as GTSNPN and CDR2 as SVGIG (reference sequence). The CDR3 runs 12 residues. Trimming removed 2 bases from V and 6 bases from J, with 10 bases in between. Sequenced input: PBMCs or T cells enriched from blood (not recorded which). The TCR was taken from a man between 60 and 70 years old who had recovered from COVID-19. The rearrangement joins TRBV30 to TRBJ1-1, with a weak D call TRBD1 (5 bases). The CDR3 reads CAWSRQGSEAFF. The CDR3 DNA reads TGTGCCTGGAGTAGGCAGGGCTCTGAAGCTTTCTTT.